The 2 T cell receptor beta chains in this list originate from one sample, sequenced in a study of T cells in Graves' hyperthyroidism and ophthalmopathy. Using RNA transcripts as the source, TCR beta CDR3 regions were amplified. The HTBI primer set drove a first-round RT-PCR of the TCR CDR3. TCRdb passed the multiplex PCR reads through MiXCR, listing each CDR3 protein once. This sample has 400,000 to 450,000 distinct CDR3 sequences; approximately 14% occur once, and the top ten carry approximately 13%. Sequences were obtained from blood. The receptors stem from a man between 18 and 35 years old with Graves' ophthalmopathy.

This chain joins TRBV7-9 and TRBJ2-1, with 7 bases lining up with TRBD2. Germline V gene sequence: CDR1 SEHNR, CDR2 FQNEAQ (reference sequence). V dropped 4 bases and J dropped 3; count of bases not matched to a gene: 3. This CDR3 is 14 amino acids long. DNA of the CDR3: TGTGCCAGCAGCTCCCGGGACTACTACAATGAGCAGTTCTTC. The encoded protein is CASSSRDYYNEQFF. The full variable domain, completed using reference TRBV7-9 and TRBJ2-1, is DTGVSQNPRHKITKRGQNVTFRCDPISEHNRLYWYRQTLGQGPEFLTYFQNEAQLEKSRLLSDRFSAERPKGSFSTLEIQRTEQGDSAMYLCASSSRDYYNEQFFGPGTRLTVL.

The table lists this clonotype with many counts. The V call is TRBV7-2, the J call TRBJ2-7, with a possible D match to TRBD2 (6 bases). The germline gives CDR1 SGHTA, CDR2 FQGNSA. V was clipped by 3 bases and J by 3 bases, with 15 bases between them. This CDR3 has 15 amino acids. CDR3 DNA: TGTGCCAGCAGCTTGCAGGATGGACTAAGCTACGAGCAGTACTTC. As protein: CASSLQDGLSYEQYF.